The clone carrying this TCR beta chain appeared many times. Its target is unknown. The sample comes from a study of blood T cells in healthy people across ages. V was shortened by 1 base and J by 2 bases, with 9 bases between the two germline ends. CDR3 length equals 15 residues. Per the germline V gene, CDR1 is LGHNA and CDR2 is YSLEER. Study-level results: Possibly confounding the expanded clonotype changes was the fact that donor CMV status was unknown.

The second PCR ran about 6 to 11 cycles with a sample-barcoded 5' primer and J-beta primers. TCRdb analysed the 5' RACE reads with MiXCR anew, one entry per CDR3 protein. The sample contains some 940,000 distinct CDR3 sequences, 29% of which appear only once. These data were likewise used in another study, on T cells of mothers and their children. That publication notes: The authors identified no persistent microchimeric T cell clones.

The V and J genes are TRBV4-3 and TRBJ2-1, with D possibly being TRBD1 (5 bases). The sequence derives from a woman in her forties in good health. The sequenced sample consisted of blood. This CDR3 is CASSQGTSTYNEQFF. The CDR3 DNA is TGCGCCAGCAGCCAAGGGACATCCACCTACAATGAGCAGTTCTTC.